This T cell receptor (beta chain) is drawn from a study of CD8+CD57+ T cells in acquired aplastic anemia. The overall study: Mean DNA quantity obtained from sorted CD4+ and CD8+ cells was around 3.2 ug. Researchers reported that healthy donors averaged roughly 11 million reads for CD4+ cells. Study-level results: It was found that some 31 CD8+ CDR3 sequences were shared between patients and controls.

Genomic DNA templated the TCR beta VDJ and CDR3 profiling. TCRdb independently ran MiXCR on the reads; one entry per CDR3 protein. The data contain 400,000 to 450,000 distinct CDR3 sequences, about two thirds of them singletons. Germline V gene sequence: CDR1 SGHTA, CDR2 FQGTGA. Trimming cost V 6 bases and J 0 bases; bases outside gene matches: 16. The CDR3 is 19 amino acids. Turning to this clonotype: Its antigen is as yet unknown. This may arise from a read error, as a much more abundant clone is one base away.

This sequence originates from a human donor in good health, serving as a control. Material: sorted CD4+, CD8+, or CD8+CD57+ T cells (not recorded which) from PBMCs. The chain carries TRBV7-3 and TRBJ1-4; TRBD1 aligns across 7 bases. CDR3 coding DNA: TGTGCCAGCAGTGACGGTTGGGCAGGGGGGCGTCCAACTAATGAAAAACTGTTTTTT. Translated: CASSDGWAGGRPTNEKLFF. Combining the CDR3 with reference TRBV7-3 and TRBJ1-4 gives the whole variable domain GAGVSQTPSNKVTEKGKYVELRCDPISGHTALYWYRQSLGQGPEFLIYFQGTGAADDSGLPNDRFFAVRPEGSVSTLKIQRTERGDSAVYLCASSDGWAGGRPTNEKLFFGSGTQLSVL.